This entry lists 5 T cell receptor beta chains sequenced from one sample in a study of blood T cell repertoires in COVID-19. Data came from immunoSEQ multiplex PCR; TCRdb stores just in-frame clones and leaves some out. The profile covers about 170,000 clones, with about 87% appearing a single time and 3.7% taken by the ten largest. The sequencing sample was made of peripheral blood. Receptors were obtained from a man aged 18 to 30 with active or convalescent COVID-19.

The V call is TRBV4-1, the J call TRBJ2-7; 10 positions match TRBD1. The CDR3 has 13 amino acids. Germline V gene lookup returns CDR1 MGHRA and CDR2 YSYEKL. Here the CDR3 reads CASSQGGQGPLLV. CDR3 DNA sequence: TGCGCCAGCAGCCAAGGGGGACAGGGGCCCCTCCTCGTC.

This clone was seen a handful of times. The CDR3 region has the DNA TGTGCCAGCAGCTTAGGGGGGCCGAGCAATCAGCCCCAGCATTTT. As protein: CASSLGGPSNQPQHF. V usage is TRBV7-9 and J usage is TRBJ1-5; perhaps TRBD1 as D (6 bases). This CDR3 comprises 15 residues. Trimming removed 1 base from V and 1 base from J, with 8 bases in between. CDR1 is SEHNR and CDR2 is FQNEAQ in the germline V gene (reference sequence). The full variable domain, its missing parts supplied by reference TRBV7-9 and TRBJ1-5, is DTGVSQNPRHKITKRGQNVTFRCDPISEHNRLYWYRQTLGQGPEFLTYFQNEAQLEKSRLLSDRFSAERPKGSFSTLEIQRTEQGDSAMYLCASSLGGPSNQPQHFGDGTRLSIL.

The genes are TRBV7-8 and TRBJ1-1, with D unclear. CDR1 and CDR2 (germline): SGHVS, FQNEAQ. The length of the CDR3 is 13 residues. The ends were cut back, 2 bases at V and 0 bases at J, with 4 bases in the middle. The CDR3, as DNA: TGTGCCAGCAGCTTATCGGTGAACACTGAAGCTTTCTTT. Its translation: CASSLSVNTEAFF.

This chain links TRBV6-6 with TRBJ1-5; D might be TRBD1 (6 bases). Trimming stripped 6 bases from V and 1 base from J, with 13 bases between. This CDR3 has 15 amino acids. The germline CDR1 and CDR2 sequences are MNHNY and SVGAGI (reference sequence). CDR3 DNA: TGTGCCAGCAGGTTTGGGACACAAAGCAATCAGCCCCAGCATTTT. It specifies CASRFGTQSNQPQHF.

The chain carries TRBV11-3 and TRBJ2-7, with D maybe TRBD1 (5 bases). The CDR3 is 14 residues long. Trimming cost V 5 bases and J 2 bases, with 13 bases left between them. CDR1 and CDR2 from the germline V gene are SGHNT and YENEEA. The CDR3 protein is CASSIGAKTYEQYF. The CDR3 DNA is TGTGCCAGCAGCATAGGGGCCAAGACCTACGAGCAGTACTTC.